The 8 T cell receptor beta chains listed next were all sequenced from one sample in a study of T cell responses to AZD1222 COVID-19 vaccine. The data were produced by immunoSEQ multiplex PCR, yet TCRdb's version contains in-frame clones alone and is incomplete. The table lists 150,000 to 180,000 clones, less than 90% of them singletons, with about 5.5% in the top ten. The sequences come from peripheral blood, collected on day 0 of MenACWY control vaccination. These receptor sequences come from an adult in good health.

J is TRBJ2-7 and V is TRBV15; D might be TRBD1 or TRBD2, each matching 6 bases. The CDR3 runs 15 residues. The germline V and J ends were trimmed by 0 bases and 7 bases, with 16 bases remaining between them. Per germline, CDR1 LNHNV and CDR2 YYDKDF (reference sequence). CDR3 nucleotides: TGTGCCACCAGCAGAGACACGAGGGGGACTGGGGAGCAGTACTTC. It encodes CATSRDTRGTGEQYF.

V and J are TRBV10-2 and TRBJ1-1; D is possibly TRBD1 (6 bases). CDR1 is WSHSY, CDR2 SAAADI, per germline. The CDR3 totals 13 residues. Here the CDR3 reads CAAGTLMNTEAFF. The CDR3 nucleotides are TGCGCAGCCGGGACACTCATGAACACTGAAGCTTTCTTT.

The chain links TRBV19 to TRBJ1-1; D is possibly TRBD1 (5 bases). The CDR3 is 13 amino acids. Germline V CDR1 and CDR2: LNHDA, SQIVND (reference sequence). The V end lost 3 bases, the J end lost 5 bases, and 10 bases lay between the germline ends. The CDR3 DNA sequence: TGTGCCAGTAGTATGGGGACGGGTACTGAAGCTTTCTTT. As protein: CASSMGTGTEAFF. Filled out from reference TRBV19 and TRBJ1-1, the complete variable domain reads DGGITQSPKYLFRKEGQNVTLSCEQNLNHDAMYWYRQDPGQGLRLIYYSQIVNDFQKGDIAEGYSVSREKKESFPLTVTSAQKNPTAFYLCASSMGTGTEAFFGQGTRLTVV.

The V gene is TRBV5-1, the J gene TRBJ2-1; unclear D gene. CDR3 length equals 18 residues. The germline CDR1 and CDR2 sequences are SGHRS and YFSETQ. Trimming stripped 0 bases from V and 0 bases from J, with 16 bases between. The CDR3 protein is CASSLEPGPGTSYNEQFF. CDR3 nucleotides: TGCGCCAGCAGCTTGGAGCCGGGCCCTGGCACCTCCTACAATGAGCAGTTCTTC.

The CDR3 spells CASSVDVRNEQFF. In DNA form, the CDR3 reads TGTGCCAGCAGCGTAGATGTAAGGAATGAGCAGTTCTTC. The V call is TRBV9, the J call TRBJ2-1, with D hard to call. V gave up 0 bases and J gave up 7 bases, with 8 bases separating them. Germline V gives CDR1 SGDLS, CDR2 YYNGEE. The CDR3 length is 13 residues.

CDR3 amino acids: CASSGLAGLEGTQYF. CDR3 bases: TGTGCCAGCAGTGGCCTAGCGGGGTTGGAGGGTACGCAGTATTTT. The genes are TRBV28 and TRBJ2-3, with 9 bases fitting TRBD2. V was pared by 5 bases and J by 8 bases, with 11 bases of the junction left unmatched. The CDR3 is made up of 15 amino acids. CDR1 is MDHEN, CDR2 SYDVKM, per germline.

The chain carries TRBV2 and TRBJ2-7; perhaps D is TRBD1 or TRBD2 (5 bases each). This CDR3 has 13 residues. Trimming took 7 bases from V and 2 from J, leaving 12 bases between them. Germline-derived CDR1 and CDR2 are SNHLY and FYNNEI. CDR3 in DNA: TGTGCCAGCAATCGGGACGGAACCTACGAGCAGTACTTC. This codes for CASNRDGTYEQYF.

This chain joins TRBV28 and TRBJ1-1; TRBD1 agrees at 8 bases. J gave up 1 base and V 10 bases, and 11 bases lay outside the gene matches. CDR1 is MDHEN, CDR2 SYDVKM, per germline. This CDR3 contains 15 residues. The CDR3 bases are TGTGCCACCACAAGGGACAGGCGGTGGAACACTGAAGCTTTCTTT. It encodes CATTRDRRWNTEAFF.